This T cell receptor (beta chain) came from a study of beta chain features in type 1 diabetes. Every participating donor gave one draw, a heparinised blood sample averaging roughly 100 mL. Expressed TCRB transcripts got sequenced, as all isolated RNA was reverse transcribed. Libraries were prepared by immunoSEQ multiplex PCR; TCRdb keeps only in-frame clonotypes and omits some of them. The table records 500,000 to 850,000 clones, about 14% of them present only once. This clone was picked up a small number of times. Its antigen remains unknown. The V gene lost 4 bases and the J gene lost 4 bases, with 13 bases spanning the gap. The CDR3 has 13 amino acids. The germline V gene encodes CDR1 SQVTM and CDR2 ANQGSEA. Study findings and constraints: Whether TCRB rearrangement is influenced by HLA type went unresolved here. Significant though moderate, a shortening of TCRB CDR3s appeared in all four CD4+ subsets of Type 1 diabetes patients. Insertions at VDJ junctions were less frequent in type 1 diabetes patients. These patients also deleted more nucleotides at the same junctions. Compared to healthy donors, patients appeared to have naive, central memory and Treg TCRB repertoires that were more alike.

The V call is TRBV29-1, the J call TRBJ1-1; D perhaps matches TRBD1 (5 bases). Specimen: naive CD4+ T cells from blood. The receptor comes from a man aged 18 to 30 with type 1 diabetes. CDR3 nucleotide sequence: TGCAGCGTTGCCGGAGGGGCGATCACTGAAGCTTTCTTT. Translating gives CSVAGGAITEAFF.